This TCR beta chain was obtained from a study of T cell therapy after organ transplantation. Whole-study context: Long-term post-therapy samples: blood collected 20 to 29 weeks after completing therapy.

Stated time point: 20-29 weeks after completion of therapy. This CDR3 is built from 16 residues. Unmatched junction bases numbered 7, after V lost 3 bases and J lost 5 bases. The germline V gene has CDR1 MGHDK and CDR2 SYGVNS. To note about this clone: Its antigen is unknown.

The method was immunoSEQ multiplex PCR; TCRdb's version includes in-frame clones alone and lacks a portion of them. The sample holds about 18,000 clones, less than 90% seen once. This material consisted of CD8+ T cells from blood, taken after autologous CMV-specific T cell therapy. This TCR was recovered from a human patient who had received a solid organ transplant and had CMV disease. Part of the T cell pool may stem from the graft donor. The chain carries TRBV25-1 and TRBJ2-1; TRBD2 aligns across 10 bases. The CDR3 coding sequence is TGTGCCAGCAGTGACACGGGACTAGCGTCGCACAATGAGCAGTTCTTC. Translated: CASSDTGLASHNEQFF.